This T cell receptor (beta chain) originates from a study of T cell clusters in autoimmune cytopenias (dated by TCRdb to between 2018 and 2021). Study-wide context: A median TRB sequencing depth of 50,000 to 60,000 reads per sample was reached, and a median of roughly 2,300 distinct TRB clonotypes per sample was obtained. TRB and IGH repertoires from peripheral blood were sequenced in autoimmune cytopenia patients at active disease and during treatment follow-up, with healthy, CLL and autoimmune hepatitis controls included alongside. The goal of the study was to determine whether autoimmune cytopenia patients have a disease-specific immune repertoire signature that could serve as a blood-based biomarker. The paper's findings and limits, for the study overall: Healthy donors showed almost three-fold more exclusive TRB clusters than active autoimmune hepatitis patients, consistent with an autoimmunity-wide signature. The T cell clusters were defined in silico only, and their functional role remained to be validated experimentally. The TRB repertoire shifts, including less even repertoires in secondary cytopenia and CLL, mostly reflected lymphoma bias and not autoimmunity. In the comparison of secondary cytopenia with CLL, no cluster-lack signature showed up, apparently because the dominant lymphoma-associated repertoire masked the signature. GLIPH results suggested that primary autoimmune cytopenia patients were missing physiological T cell clusters, with over 45 clusters found only in healthy donors compared with approximately 15 found only in patients.

For each sample, TRB amplification used 200 to 250 ng of peripheral blood genomic DNA, equal to approximately 38,000 genome equivalents. This clonotype counts as medium-sized (0.01 to 0.1%) based on its frequency; no count is recorded. This clone's antigen is unknown. Multiplex PCR with a touch-down protocol amplified TRB rearrangements, with the TRB-A and TRB-B primer pools combined in a single tube. Illumina adapters and sample indices were attached to the amplicons through two consecutive PCR reactions using Phusion HS II polymerase. After gel purification with the NucleoSpin Gel and PCR Clean-up kit, the amplicons were quantified by Qubit and checked for quality on an Agilent 2100 Bioanalyzer. Sequencing of the libraries was performed on an Illumina MiSeq with 600-cycle, single-indexed, paired-end runs. Per the source publication's procedure: Alignment and assembly of TRB reads were performed with MiXCR version 2.1.12 and the default MiXCR reference library. A clone was defined by each unique CDR3 nucleotide sequence, and analysis was restricted to productive sequences with at least two reads. Repertoire diversity was assessed by alpha-parameterized diversity profiles (alpha 0 to 5), including Shannon (alpha 1) and Simpson (alpha 2) indices, computed with an R script. Combinatorial TRB VJ usage was calculated with the tcR package and was compared between cohorts by principal component analysis performed with ade4. TCRbeta CDR3s were clustered with GLIPH on cohort pairs matched by age and read depth, and cluster frequencies were compared by Wilcoxon test. TCRdb reprocessed the reads, so every CDR3 protein sequence counts as one entry and DNA is not shown. The V and J calls, along with clone size, are taken from TCRdb and not from the paper's own processing. The table held for this sample gives over 2,500 distinct CDR3 sequences. More than 10% of the sample is taken by the ten largest.

The source material was peripheral blood. The source is a human donor with an autoimmune cytopenia or autoimmune hepatitis (not recorded which).

The CDR3 protein sequence reads: CSAIEPGGDTEAFF. The chain employs TRBV20-1 and TRBJ1-1. For CDR1 and CDR2, the germline V gene (reference sequence) lists DFQATT and SNEGSKA. Measured from the cysteine to the phenylalanine, the CDR3 is 14 residues long. The record lacks a DNA sequence.